The 10 T cell receptor beta chains below come from one sample, sequenced in a study of T-cell reconstitution after alpha-beta-depleted transplantation in children. TCRbeta library preparation incorporated unique molecular identifiers. TCRdb analysed the PCR reads with MiXCR anew, one entry per CDR3 protein. The repertoire consists of some 200,000 distinct CDR3 sequences, with 13% to 15% occurring once and the leading ten covering around 13%. Sample: PBMCs from the stem cell graft donor, taken from the stem cell graft. These receptors came from a human donor who donated a stem cell graft to a child with acute lymphoblastic leukemia.

This sequence joins TRBV2 and TRBJ2-5; D is undetermined. Trimming removed 2 bases from V and 0 bases from J, with 7 bases in between. Germline V lookup: CDR1 SNHLY, CDR2 FYNNEI. The length of the CDR3 is 14 residues. CDR3 bases: TGTGCCAGCAGTGAACGGTGGTACCAAGAGACCCAGTACTTC. As protein: CASSERWYQETQYF.

This clonotype occurred once. V is TRBV5-4 and J is TRBJ2-5; a weak D match, TRBD1 (6 bases). This CDR3 spans 15 amino acids. V lost 4 bases and J lost 0, with 13 bases in between. The germline CDR1 and CDR2 sequences are SGHNT and YYREEE (reference sequence). The CDR3 DNA sequence: TGTGCCAGCAGCCTGATCACAGGGCACCAAGAGACCCAGTACTTC. It yields the protein CASSLITGHQETQYF.

This clonotype was detected many times. The chain links TRBV20-1 to TRBJ2-7, with 8 nucleotides matching TRBD2. V lost 4 bases and J lost 6; bases outside the gene matches: 11. The germline CDR1 and CDR2 sequences are DFQATT and SNEGSKA (reference sequence). The CDR3 contains 14 residues. The CDR3 sequence is CSATRPSGRTEQYF. For the CDR3, the DNA is TGCAGTGCTACCCGCCCCAGCGGGAGAACCGAGCAGTACTTC.

The sample holds many counts of this clonotype. The J gene is TRBJ2-5, the V gene TRBV25-1; D is uncertain. This CDR3 region has 10 residues. Germline CDR1 MGHDK, CDR2 SYGVNS. V was pared by 7 bases and J by 5 bases, with 5 bases between. The CDR3 DNA reads TGTGCCAGCATCATCGAGACCCAGTACTTC. Translating gives CASIIETQYF.

This clonotype has a count of ten or more. The V and J genes are TRBV4-1 and TRBJ2-1; possible D gene TRBD1, 6 bases. Germline V gene sequence: CDR1 MGHRA, CDR2 YSYEKL. Trimming removed 5 bases from V and 0 bases from J, with 14 bases in between. The CDR3 spans 16 residues. The chain's CDR3 is CASSTRDKSSYNEQFF. For the CDR3, the DNA is TGCGCCAGCAGCACCCGGGACAAGAGCTCCTACAATGAGCAGTTCTTC.

The rearrangement joins TRBV29-1 to TRBJ1-1; 8 bases line up with TRBD1. Germline trimming cut 4 bases from V and 4 bases from J; bases unmatched to any gene: 5. The CDR3 runs to 13 residues. Germline CDR1 is SQVTM and CDR2 is ANQGSEA. The CDR3 spells CSVGQGAITEAFF. CDR3 coding DNA: TGCAGCGTTGGGCAGGGGGCGATCACTGAAGCTTTCTTT.

At least ten counts were recorded for this clonotype. The chain links TRBV20-1 to TRBJ1-1, with a tentative D call TRBD1 (5 bases). The CDR3 loop spans 13 amino acids. Germline CDR1 DFQATT, CDR2 SNEGSKA (reference sequence). V was clipped by 1 base and J by 2 bases, with 8 bases between them. CDR3 sequence reads: CSARGQQNTEAFF. The CDR3 DNA reads as TGCAGTGCTAGAGGACAGCAAAACACTGAAGCTTTCTTT.

This clonotype was recorded many times. The rearrangement links TRBV12-3 or TRBV12-4 to TRBJ1-5; 8 nucleotides match TRBD1. The CDR3 is 14 amino acids. The ends lost 4 bases at V and 7 bases at J; junction bases unmatched: 6. The CDR3 DNA sequence: TGTGCCAGCAGTTCCGCAGGGGGCTGGCAGCCCCAGCATTTT. Translating it yields CASSSAGGWQPQHF.

This clonotype was detected many times. This chain links TRBV12-3 or TRBV12-4 with TRBJ1-3, with D hard to call. The CDR3 sequence is 14 residues long. With 2 bases removed from V and 0 bases from J, the gap between germline ends came to 5 bases. CDR3 region: CASSLSGSGNTIYF. The CDR3 DNA reads as TGTGCCAGCAGTTTATCGGGCTCTGGAAACACCATATATTTT.

This clonotype was observed at least ten times. This chain uses TRBV4-1 with TRBJ2-1; D perhaps matches TRBD2 (5 bases). The CDR3 is 18 amino acids. The germline gives CDR1 MGHRA, CDR2 YSYEKL. V was clipped by 4 bases and J by 4 bases, with 23 bases between them. CDR3 DNA: TGCGCCAGCAGCCTATCCTCCGCTCTAATTTCGGGATACAATGAGCAGTTCTTC. Its translation is CASSLSSALISGYNEQFF.